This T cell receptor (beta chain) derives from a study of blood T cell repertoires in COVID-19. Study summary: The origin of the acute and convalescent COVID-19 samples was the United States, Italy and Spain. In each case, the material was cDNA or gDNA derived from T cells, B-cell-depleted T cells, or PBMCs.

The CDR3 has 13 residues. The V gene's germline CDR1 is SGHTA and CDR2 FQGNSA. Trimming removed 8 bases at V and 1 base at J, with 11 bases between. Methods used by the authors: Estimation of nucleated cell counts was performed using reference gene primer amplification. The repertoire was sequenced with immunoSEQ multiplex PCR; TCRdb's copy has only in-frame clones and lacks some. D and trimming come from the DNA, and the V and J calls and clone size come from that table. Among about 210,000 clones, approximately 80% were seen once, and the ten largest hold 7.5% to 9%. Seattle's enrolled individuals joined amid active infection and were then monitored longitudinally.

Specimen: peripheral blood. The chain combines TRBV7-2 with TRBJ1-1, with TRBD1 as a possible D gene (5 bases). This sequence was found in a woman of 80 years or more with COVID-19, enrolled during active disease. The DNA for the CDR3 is TGTGCCAGCGGTAGGGGTGGGAACACTGAAGCTTTCTTT. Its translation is CASGRGGNTEAFF.